This T cell receptor (beta chain) was captured by sequencing in a study of tumor-infiltrating lymphocytes in oesophageal squamous cell carcinoma. TCRdb fed the PCR reads into MiXCR, producing one record per CDR3 protein. Counted here are 14,000 or so distinct CDR3 sequences, roughly 50% occurring once; the ten biggest clones make up less than 15%. This clonotype was obtained from a male donor with esophageal squamous cell carcinoma. The specimen sequenced was blood.

In DNA, the CDR3 is TGTGCCAGCAGCTATAGCGGGAGATGGGAGGAGACCCAGTACTTC. This codes for CASSYSGRWEETQYF. The chain employs TRBV7-6 and TRBJ2-5, with 9 positions matching TRBD2. The germline CDR1 and CDR2 sequences are SGHVS and FNYEAQ. V lost 4 bases and J lost 5; bases outside the gene matches: 8. The CDR3 has 15 amino acids.